This TCR beta chain was obtained from a study of blood T cells in healthy people across ages. Study-wide results and limits: Estimates of total diversity, which came from one million sequenced T cells, were considered to be underestimates. TCR beta diversity per million T cells fell roughly linearly with age.

There are 15 residues in the CDR3. The trim removed 1 base at V and 2 bases at J, leaving 3 bases unmatched. In germline, CDR1 is SGHVS, CDR2 FNYEAQ. Remarks on this clonotype: Its antigen remains unidentified.

Healthy individuals of Caucasian origin from Russia, aged roughly 6 to 95, served as donors. Next came a second PCR, run for roughly 6 to 11 cycles, which used a sample-barcoded 5' primer along with a J-beta primer mix. Each cDNA molecule was tagged by a template-switch adaptor with 12 random nucleotides. Each CDR3 protein is one row after TCRdb ran MiXCR on the 5' RACE reads. The table lists over 1,500,000 distinct CDR3 sequences, around 40% of them singletons. This receptor was obtained from a human donor in good health. The V gene is TRBV7-6, the J gene TRBJ2-7; 9 bases map to TRBD1. Sequenced material: blood. CDR3 bases: TGTGCCAGCAGCTTAGTGACAGGGGGAACCTACGAGCAGTACTTC. Its translation: CASSLVTGGTYEQYF.